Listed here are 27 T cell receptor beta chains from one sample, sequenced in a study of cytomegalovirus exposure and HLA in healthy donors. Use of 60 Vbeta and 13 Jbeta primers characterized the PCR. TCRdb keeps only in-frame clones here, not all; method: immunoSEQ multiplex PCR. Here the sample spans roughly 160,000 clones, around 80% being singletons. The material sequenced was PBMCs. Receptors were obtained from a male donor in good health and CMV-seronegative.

The CDR3 region is CASSIRGERQPQHF. The CDR3 DNA reads as TGTGCCAGTAGTATTCGGGGGGAGCGACAGCCCCAGCATTTT. The rearrangement links TRBV19 to TRBJ1-5; tentative D call: TRBD1 (5 bases). Trimming took 3 bases from V and 7 from J, leaving 13 bases between them. The CDR3 runs to 14 residues. Looked up from germline, CDR1 is LNHDA and CDR2 is SQIVND (reference sequence).

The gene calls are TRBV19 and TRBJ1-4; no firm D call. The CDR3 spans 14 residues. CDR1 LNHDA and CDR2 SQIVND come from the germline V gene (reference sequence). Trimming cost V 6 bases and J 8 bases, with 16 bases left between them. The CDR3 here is CASSLGRVREKLFF. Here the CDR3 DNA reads TGTGCCAGTAGCCTCGGTCGGGTACGGGAAAAACTGTTTTTT.

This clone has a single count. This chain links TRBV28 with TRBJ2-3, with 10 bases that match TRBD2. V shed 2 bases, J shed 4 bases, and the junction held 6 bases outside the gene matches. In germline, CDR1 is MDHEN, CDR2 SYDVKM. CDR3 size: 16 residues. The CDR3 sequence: CASSLELAGLADTQYF. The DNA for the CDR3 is TGTGCCAGCAGTTTAGAACTAGCGGGGTTGGCAGATACGCAGTATTTT. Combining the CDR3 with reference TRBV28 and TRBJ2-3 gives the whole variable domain DVKVTQSSRYLVKRTGEKVFLECVQDMDHENMFWYRQDPGLGLRLIYFSYDVKMKEKGDIPEGYSVSREKKERFSLILESASTNQTSMYLCASSLELAGLADTQYFGPGTRLTVL.

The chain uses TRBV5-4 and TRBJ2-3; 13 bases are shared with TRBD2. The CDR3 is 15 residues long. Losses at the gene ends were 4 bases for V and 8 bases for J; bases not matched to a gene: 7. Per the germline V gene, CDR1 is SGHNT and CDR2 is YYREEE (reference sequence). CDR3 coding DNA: TGTGCCAGCAGCCTCGGACTAGCGGGAGAGGGTACGCAGTATTTT. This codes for CASSLGLAGEGTQYF.

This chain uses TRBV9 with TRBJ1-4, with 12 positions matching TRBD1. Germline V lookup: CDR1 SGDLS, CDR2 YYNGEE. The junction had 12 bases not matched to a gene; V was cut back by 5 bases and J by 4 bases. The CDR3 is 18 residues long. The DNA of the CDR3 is TGTGCCAGCAGTTCGGGACAGGGGGCCGCTGGGGGTAATGAAAAACTGTTTTTT. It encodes CASSSGQGAAGGNEKLFF.

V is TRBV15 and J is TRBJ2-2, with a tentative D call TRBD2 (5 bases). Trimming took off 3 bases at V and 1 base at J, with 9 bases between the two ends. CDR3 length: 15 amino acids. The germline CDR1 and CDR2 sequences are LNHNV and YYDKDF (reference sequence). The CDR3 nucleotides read TGTGCCACCAGCAGGGAAACTAGGAACACCGGGGAGCTGTTTTTT. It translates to CATSRETRNTGELFF.

This chain's CDR3 is CASSRTSRYYNEQFF. The CDR3 region has the DNA TGTGCCAGCAGTCGGACTAGCCGATACTACAATGAGCAGTTCTTC. The chain uses TRBV28 and TRBJ2-1; the match to TRBD2 covers 8 bases. This CDR3 has 15 amino acids. With 5 bases clipped from V and 3 bases from J, the junction kept 6 bases outside the gene matches. The germline gives CDR1 MDHEN, CDR2 SYDVKM.

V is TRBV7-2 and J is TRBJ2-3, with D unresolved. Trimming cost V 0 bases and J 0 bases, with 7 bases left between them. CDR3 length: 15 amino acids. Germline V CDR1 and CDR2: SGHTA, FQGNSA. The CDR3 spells CASSLATPSTDTQYF. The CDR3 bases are TGTGCCAGCAGCTTAGCAACTCCCAGCACAGATACGCAGTATTTT.

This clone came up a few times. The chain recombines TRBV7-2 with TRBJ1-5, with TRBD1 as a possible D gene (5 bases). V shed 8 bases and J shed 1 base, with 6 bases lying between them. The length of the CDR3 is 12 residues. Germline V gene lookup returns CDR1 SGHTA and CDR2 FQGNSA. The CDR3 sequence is CASGGSNQPQHF. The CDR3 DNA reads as TGTGCCAGCGGGGGGAGCAATCAGCCCCAGCATTTT.

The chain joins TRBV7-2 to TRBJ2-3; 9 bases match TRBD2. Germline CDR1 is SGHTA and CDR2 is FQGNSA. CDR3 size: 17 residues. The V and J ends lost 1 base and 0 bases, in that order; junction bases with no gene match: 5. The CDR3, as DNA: TGTGCCAGCAGCTTAGGTGGGCTAGCGGGGAGCACAGATACGCAGTATTTT. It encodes CASSLGGLAGSTDTQYF.

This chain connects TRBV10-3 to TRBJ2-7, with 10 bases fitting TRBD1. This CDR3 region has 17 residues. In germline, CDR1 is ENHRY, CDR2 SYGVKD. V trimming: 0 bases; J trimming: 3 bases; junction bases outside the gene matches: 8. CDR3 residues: CAISESSQRTGGYEQYF. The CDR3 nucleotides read TGTGCCATCAGTGAGTCCAGCCAACGGACAGGGGGCTACGAGCAGTACTTC.

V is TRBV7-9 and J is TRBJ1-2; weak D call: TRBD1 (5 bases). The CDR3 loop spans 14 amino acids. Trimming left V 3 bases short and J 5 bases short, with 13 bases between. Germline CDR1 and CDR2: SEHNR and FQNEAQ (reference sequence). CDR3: CASSFRELLYGYTF. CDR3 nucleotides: TGTGCCAGCAGCTTCAGGGAACTTCTTTATGGCTACACCTTC.

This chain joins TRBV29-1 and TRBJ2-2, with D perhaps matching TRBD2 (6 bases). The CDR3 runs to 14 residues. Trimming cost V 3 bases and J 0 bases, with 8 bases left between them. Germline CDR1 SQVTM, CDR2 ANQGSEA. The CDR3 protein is CSVERGTNTGELFF. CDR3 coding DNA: TGCAGCGTTGAGCGGGGAACGAACACCGGGGAGCTGTTTTTT.

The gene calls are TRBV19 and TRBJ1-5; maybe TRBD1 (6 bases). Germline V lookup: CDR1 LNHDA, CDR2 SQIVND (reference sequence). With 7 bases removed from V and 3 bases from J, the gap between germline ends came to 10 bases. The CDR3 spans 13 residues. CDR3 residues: CASNRDNNQPQHF. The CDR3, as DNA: TGTGCCAGTAACCGGGACAACAATCAGCCCCAGCATTTT. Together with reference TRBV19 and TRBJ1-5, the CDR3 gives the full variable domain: DGGITQSPKYLFRKEGQNVTLSCEQNLNHDAMYWYRQDPGQGLRLIYYSQIVNDFQKGDIAEGYSVSREKKESFPLTVTSAQKNPTAFYLCASNRDNNQPQHFGDGTRLSIL.

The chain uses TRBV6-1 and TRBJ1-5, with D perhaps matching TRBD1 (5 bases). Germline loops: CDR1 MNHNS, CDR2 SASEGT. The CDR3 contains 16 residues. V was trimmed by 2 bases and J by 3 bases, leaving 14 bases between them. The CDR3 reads CASSEPGGRFNQPQHF. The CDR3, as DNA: TGTGCCAGCAGTGAACCCGGGGGTCGCTTCAATCAGCCCCAGCATTTT.

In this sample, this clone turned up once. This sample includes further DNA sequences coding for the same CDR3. The chain's CDR3 is CASSLSYEQYF. Here the CDR3 DNA reads TGTGCCAGCAGCCTGAGCTACGAGCAGTACTTC. The chain combines TRBV7-2 with TRBJ2-7; D unclear. Deletions cut 5 bases from V and 3 bases from J, with 5 bases between. This CDR3 has 11 residues. Germline lookup yields CDR1 SGHTA and CDR2 FQGNSA.

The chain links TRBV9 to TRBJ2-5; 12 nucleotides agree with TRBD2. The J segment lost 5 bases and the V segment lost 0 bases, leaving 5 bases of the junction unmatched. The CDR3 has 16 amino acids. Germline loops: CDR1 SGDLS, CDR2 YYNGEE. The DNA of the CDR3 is TGTGCCAGCAGCGTAGAACTAGCGGGAGGTGGGGAGACCCAGTACTTC. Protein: CASSVELAGGGETQYF.

CDR3 in DNA: TGTGCCTGGAGCAGGGGGCGGCACAATGAGCAGTTCTTC. This sequence encodes CAWSRGRHNEQFF. This chain links TRBV30 with TRBJ2-1; 8 nucleotides agree with TRBD1. In germline, CDR1 is GTSNPN, CDR2 SVGIG (reference sequence). This CDR3 spans 13 amino acids. Trimming at V came to 3 bases and at J to 5 bases, leaving 3 bases not matched to a gene.

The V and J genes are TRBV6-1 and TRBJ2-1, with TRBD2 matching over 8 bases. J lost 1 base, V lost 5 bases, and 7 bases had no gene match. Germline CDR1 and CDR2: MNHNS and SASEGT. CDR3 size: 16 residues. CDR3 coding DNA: TGTGCCAGCAGTAAAGGACTAGCACCGTCCTACAATGAGCAGTTCTTC. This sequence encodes CASSKGLAPSYNEQFF.

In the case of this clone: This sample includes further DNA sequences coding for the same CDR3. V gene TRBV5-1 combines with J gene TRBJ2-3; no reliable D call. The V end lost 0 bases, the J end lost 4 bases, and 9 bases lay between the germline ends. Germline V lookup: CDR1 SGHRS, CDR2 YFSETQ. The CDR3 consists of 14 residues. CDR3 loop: CASSLGDRADTQYF. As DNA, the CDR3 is TGCGCCAGCAGCTTGGGCGACCGGGCAGATACGCAGTATTTT.

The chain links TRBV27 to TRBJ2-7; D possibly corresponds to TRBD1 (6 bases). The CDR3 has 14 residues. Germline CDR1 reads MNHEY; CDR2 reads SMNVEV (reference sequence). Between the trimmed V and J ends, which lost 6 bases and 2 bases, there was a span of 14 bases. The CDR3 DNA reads TGTGCCAGCAGCGACACAGGGTTCCCCTACGAGCAGTACTTC. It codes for CASSDTGFPYEQYF.

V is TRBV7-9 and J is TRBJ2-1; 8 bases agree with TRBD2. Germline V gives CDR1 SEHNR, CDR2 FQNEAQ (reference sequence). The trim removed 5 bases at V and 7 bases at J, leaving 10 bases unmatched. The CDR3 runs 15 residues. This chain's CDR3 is CASSNEVAGTNEQFF. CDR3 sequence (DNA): TGTGCCAGCAGCAACGAAGTAGCGGGGACGAATGAGCAGTTCTTC.

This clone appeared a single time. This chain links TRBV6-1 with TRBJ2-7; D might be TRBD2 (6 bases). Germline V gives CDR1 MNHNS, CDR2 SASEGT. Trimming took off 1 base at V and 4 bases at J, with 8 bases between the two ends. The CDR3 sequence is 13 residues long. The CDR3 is CASSEVRGYEQYF. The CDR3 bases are TGTGCCAGCAGTGAAGTCCGGGGGTACGAGCAGTACTTC.

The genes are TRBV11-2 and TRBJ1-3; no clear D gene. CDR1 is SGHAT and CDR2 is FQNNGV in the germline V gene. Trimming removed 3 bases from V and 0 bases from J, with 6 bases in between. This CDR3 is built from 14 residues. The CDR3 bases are TGTGCCAGCAGCTTGGAGCCCTCTGGAAACACCATATATTTT. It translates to CASSLEPSGNTIYF.

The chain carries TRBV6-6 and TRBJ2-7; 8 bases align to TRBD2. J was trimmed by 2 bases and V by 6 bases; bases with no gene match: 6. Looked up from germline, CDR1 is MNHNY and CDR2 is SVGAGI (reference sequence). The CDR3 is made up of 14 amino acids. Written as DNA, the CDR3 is TGTGCCAGCAGACGCCGGGAGGGGGCCTACGAGCAGTACTTC. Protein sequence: CASRRREGAYEQYF.

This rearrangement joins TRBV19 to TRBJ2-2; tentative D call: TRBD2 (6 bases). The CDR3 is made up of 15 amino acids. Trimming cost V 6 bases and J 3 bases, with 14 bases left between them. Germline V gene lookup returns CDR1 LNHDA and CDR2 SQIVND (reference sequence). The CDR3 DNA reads TGTGCCAGTAGAGGCGGATCGGGAGACACCGGGGAGCTGTTTTTT. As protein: CASRGGSGDTGELFF.

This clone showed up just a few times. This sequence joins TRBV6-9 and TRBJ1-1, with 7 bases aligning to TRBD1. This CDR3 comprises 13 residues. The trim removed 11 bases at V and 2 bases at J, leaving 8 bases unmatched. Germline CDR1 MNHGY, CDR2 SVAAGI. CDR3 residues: CAAPGQINTEAFF. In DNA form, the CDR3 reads TGTGCCGCCCCGGGACAGATAAACACTGAAGCTTTCTTT.